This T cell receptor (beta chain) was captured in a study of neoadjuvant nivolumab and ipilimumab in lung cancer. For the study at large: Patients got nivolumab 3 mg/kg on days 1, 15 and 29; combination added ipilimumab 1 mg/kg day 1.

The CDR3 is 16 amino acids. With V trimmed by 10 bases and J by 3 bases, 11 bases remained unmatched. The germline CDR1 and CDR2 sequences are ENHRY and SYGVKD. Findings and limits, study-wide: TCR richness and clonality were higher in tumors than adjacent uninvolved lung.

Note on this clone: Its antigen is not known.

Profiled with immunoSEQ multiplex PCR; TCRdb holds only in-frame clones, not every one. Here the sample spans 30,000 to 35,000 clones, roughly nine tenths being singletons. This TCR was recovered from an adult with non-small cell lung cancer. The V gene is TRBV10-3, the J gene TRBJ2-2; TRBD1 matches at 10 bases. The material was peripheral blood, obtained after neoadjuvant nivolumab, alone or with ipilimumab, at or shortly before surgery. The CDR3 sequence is CATSWVDRGDTGELFF. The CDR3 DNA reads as TGTGCCACATCTTGGGTGGACAGGGGGGACACCGGGGAGCTGTTTTTT.